This TCR beta chain is drawn from a study of blood T cell repertoires in COVID-19. About the study: Donors in the United States, Italy and Spain gave samples during acute or convalescent COVID-19.

Profiled with immunoSEQ multiplex PCR; TCRdb holds only in-frame clones, not every one. The repertoire has some 100,000 clones, roughly 90% of them found once; the top ten carry more than 6%. The receptor was derived from a human donor in a cohort sampled during active COVID-19. Material: peripheral blood.

In nucleotides, the CDR3 is TGTGCCACCAGTGTTAGCGGGGGGACGAATGAGCAGTTCTTC. Translation gives CATSVSGGTNEQFF. This rearrangement joins TRBV24-1 to TRBJ2-1, with 10 bases identical to TRBD2. The CDR3 runs to 14 residues. V trimming: 5 bases; J trimming: 7 bases; junction bases outside the gene matches: 4. The germline V gene has CDR1 KGHDR and CDR2 SFDVKD.